Shown below are 21 T cell receptor beta chains from a single sample sequenced in a study of cytomegalovirus exposure and HLA in healthy donors. Both 60 Vbeta primers and 13 Jbeta primers went into the PCR. Assay used: immunoSEQ multiplex PCR; TCRdb lists only in-frame clones, some missing. Here the sample spans under 300,000 clones, 70% to 90% being singletons. The sample comprised PBMCs. These receptors all come from an older woman in good health and CMV-seropositive.

V is TRBV5-1 and J is TRBJ2-5; D gene uncertain. Germline V gene data show CDR1 as SGHRS and CDR2 as YFSETQ. The CDR3 is 15 amino acids. Trimming removed 6 bases from V and 4 bases from J, with 19 bases in between. For the CDR3, the DNA is TGCGCCAGCACGCCAAAGACACATATTATAGAGACCCAGTACTTC. It translates to CASTPKTHIIETQYF.

The genes are TRBV30 and TRBJ1-1, with D perhaps matching TRBD1 (5 bases). This CDR3 has 15 amino acids. Per germline, CDR1 GTSNPN and CDR2 SVGIG (reference sequence). With 2 bases removed from V and 1 base from J, the gap between germline ends came to 14 bases. The CDR3, as DNA: TGTGCCTGGAGTTGGGGGGGGACTCCGAACACTGAAGCTTTCTTT. Protein: CAWSWGGTPNTEAFF.

The V gene is TRBV9, the J gene TRBJ2-7; 9 nucleotides line up with TRBD2. The CDR3 contains 14 residues. The V gene end was trimmed by 1 base and the J gene end by 5 bases; junction bases not matched to a gene: 4. CDR1 is SGDLS, CDR2 YYNGEE, per germline. The CDR3 DNA reads as TGTGCCAGCAGCGTAATTGCGGGAGGGAACGAGCAGTACTTC. Translating gives CASSVIAGGNEQYF.

The chain uses TRBV28 and TRBJ2-7, with D tentatively TRBD1 (5 bases). Germline CDR1 reads MDHEN; CDR2 reads SYDVKM. This CDR3 has 12 amino acids. Trimming took off 6 bases at V and 2 bases at J, with 8 bases between the two ends. The CDR3 region has the DNA TGTGCCAGCAGGCAGGGTACCTACGAGCAGTACTTC. Translated, it gives CASRQGTYEQYF.

The J gene is TRBJ2-1, the V gene TRBV13; 8 bases map to TRBD2. The CDR3 totals 14 residues. Trimming removed 5 bases from V and 7 bases from J; junction bases left unmatched: 7. The germline V gene encodes CDR1 PRHDT and CDR2 FYEKMQ (reference sequence). The CDR3 loop reads CASSQGLARNEQFF. The DNA of the CDR3 is TGTGCCAGCAGCCAAGGACTAGCTCGGAATGAGCAGTTCTTC.

The rearrangement uses TRBV5-5 and TRBJ1-1, with no clear D. Per the germline V gene, CDR1 is SGHKS and CDR2 is YYEKEE (reference sequence). The length of the CDR3 is 15 residues. Deletions cut 0 bases from V and 1 base from J, with 10 bases between. The CDR3 DNA sequence: TGTGCCAGCAGCTTGGGGGGAGCCCCGAACACTGAAGCTTTCTTT. Encoded protein: CASSLGGAPNTEAFF.

This clone has a single count. V gene TRBV9 combines with J gene TRBJ2-7; tentatively, D is TRBD2 (6 bases). This CDR3 is 15 amino acids long. From germline, CDR1 is SGDLS and CDR2 YYNGEE. The V end was cut by 3 bases, the J end by 4 bases, with 17 bases between. CDR3 region: CASSGGTPSQYEQYF. The DNA for the CDR3 is TGTGCCAGCAGCGGAGGGACTCCCTCACAGTACGAGCAGTACTTC.

V is TRBV10-3 and J is TRBJ1-6; perhaps TRBD1 as D (6 bases). The CDR3 consists of 12 residues. V was trimmed by 5 bases and J by 10 bases, leaving 9 bases between them. Germline V lookup: CDR1 ENHRY, CDR2 SYGVKD. CDR3 nucleotide sequence: TGTGCCATCAGTACAGGGTCCTCACCCCTCCACTTT. This gives the protein CAISTGSSPLHF.

The genes are TRBV2 and TRBJ1-1; a weak D match, TRBD1 (5 bases). CDR3 length equals 13 residues. Germline values: CDR1 SNHLY, CDR2 FYNNEI. Trimming left V 4 bases short and J 1 base short, with 7 bases between. The DNA for the CDR3 is TGTGCCAGCAGTGGGGACTGGAACACTGAAGCTTTCTTT. Translating it yields CASSGDWNTEAFF.

CDR3 bases: TGTGCCAGCAGCCCCTACCCGAGACAGGGGTTCAACGAGCAGTACTTC. Its translation is CASSPYPRQGFNEQYF. The chain links TRBV5-6 to TRBJ2-7, with 8 positions matching TRBD1. This CDR3 is built from 16 residues. The trim removed 4 bases at V and 5 bases at J, leaving 14 bases unmatched. Germline values: CDR1 SGHDT, CDR2 YYEEEE.

The chain uses TRBV29-1 and TRBJ1-1; D remains unclear. The germline gives CDR1 SQVTM, CDR2 ANQGSEA. Deletions cut 7 bases from V and 1 base from J, with 4 bases between. The CDR3 has 10 amino acids. The DNA for the CDR3 is TGCAGCGCTCGGAACACTGAAGCTTTCTTT. Translating gives CSARNTEAFF.

The rearrangement uses TRBV7-9 and TRBJ2-7; D gene unclear. The length of the CDR3 is 14 residues. Trimming removed 5 bases from V and 3 bases from J, with 14 bases in between. Germline lookup yields CDR1 SEHNR and CDR2 FQNEAQ (reference sequence). The CDR3 sequence is CASSPLAARYEQYF. The CDR3 DNA follows: TGTGCCAGCAGCCCTCTCGCGGCCCGCTACGAGCAGTACTTC. The variable domain in full, with the rest retrieved from reference TRBV7-9 and TRBJ2-7, is DTGVSQNPRHKITKRGQNVTFRCDPISEHNRLYWYRQTLGQGPEFLTYFQNEAQLEKSRLLSDRFSAERPKGSFSTLEIQRTEQGDSAMYLCASSPLAARYEQYFGPGTRLTVT.

CDR3 residues: CASGRQEDTQYF. The CDR3 coding sequence is TGTGCCAGCGGGAGGCAGGAAGATACGCAGTATTTT. The chain recombines TRBV5-4 with TRBJ2-3, with TRBD2 as a possible D gene (6 bases). The length of the CDR3 is 12 residues. The germline gives CDR1 SGHNT, CDR2 YYREEE (reference sequence). Trimming cost V 7 bases and J 5 bases, with 11 bases left between them.

This chain uses TRBV5-6 with TRBJ2-7; perhaps TRBD2 as D (6 bases). The germline CDR1 and CDR2 sequences are SGHDT and YYEEEE. CDR3 length equals 13 residues. Trimming cost V 2 bases and J 13 bases, with 19 bases left between them. CDR3 DNA sequence: TGTGCCAGCAGCTTACCCGGGACTCGGGATGAATACTTC. It codes for CASSLPGTRDEYF.

This rearrangement joins TRBV27 to TRBJ2-1; 7 positions match TRBD2. Trimming took 3 bases from V and 4 from J; bases not matched to a gene: 6. Germline V gene lookup returns CDR1 MNHEY and CDR2 SMNVEV (reference sequence). CDR3 length: 15 residues. CDR3 sequence reads: CASSFAGDAYNEQFF. Here the CDR3 DNA reads TGTGCCAGCAGTTTCGCGGGAGATGCTTACAATGAGCAGTTCTTC.

This clone was seen only once. Here the CDR3 reads CATSSESSGPYEQYF. The DNA for the CDR3 is TGTGCCACCAGCAGTGAATCTAGCGGCCCCTACGAGCAGTACTTC. The chain combines TRBV15 with TRBJ2-7; 7 bases are a match to TRBD2. This CDR3 is 15 amino acids long. Looked up from germline, CDR1 is LNHNV and CDR2 is YYDKDF (reference sequence). V dropped 3 bases and J dropped 2; count of bases not matched to a gene: 7.

The chain links TRBV13 to TRBJ2-7, with TRBD2 matching 9 bases. This CDR3 has 18 residues. Trimming cost V 4 bases and J 2 bases; bases outside gene matches: 15. The germline V gene encodes CDR1 PRHDT and CDR2 FYEKMQ (reference sequence). The CDR3 nucleotides read TGTGCCAGCAGCTGGGCCGGGACTAGCAAACCCATTCCCTACGAGCAGTACTTC. The encoded protein is CASSWAGTSKPIPYEQYF.

The count of this clone is one. The chain is built from TRBV7-2 and TRBJ2-3; a weak D match, TRBD2 (6 bases). Looked up from germline, CDR1 is SGHTA and CDR2 is FQGNSA. This CDR3 is 16 amino acids long. Between the trimmed V and J ends, which lost 5 bases and 3 bases, there was a span of 18 bases. CDR3 DNA: TGTGCCAGCAGCCACGACGGGGGTGTGGGGACAGATACGCAGTATTTT. Protein sequence: CASSHDGGVGTDTQYF.

This chain connects TRBV5-6 to TRBJ1-1, with D unclear. The germline V gene encodes CDR1 SGHDT and CDR2 YYEEEE. There are 13 residues in the CDR3. Trimming removed 1 base at V and 6 bases at J, with 10 bases between. The chain's CDR3 is CASSLNSPAEAFF. The CDR3 nucleotides read TGTGCCAGCAGCTTGAACTCCCCCGCTGAAGCTTTCTTT. Variable domain in full (rest from reference TRBV5-6 and TRBJ1-1): DAGVTQSPTHLIKTRGQQVTLRCSPKSGHDTVSWYQQALGQGPQFIFQYYEEEERQRGNFPDRFSGHQFPNYSSELNVNALLLGDSALYLCASSLNSPAEAFFGQGTRLTVV.

The chain is built from TRBV11-2 and TRBJ2-6; 8 bases align to TRBD2. This CDR3 region has 16 residues. Trimming took 5 bases from V and 1 from J; bases not matched to a gene: 4. CDR1 and CDR2 from the germline V gene are SGHAT and FQNNGV. The CDR3 protein is CASSISGISGANVLTF. The CDR3 nucleotides are TGTGCCAGCAGCATTAGCGGGATATCTGGGGCCAACGTCCTGACTTTC.

The chain employs TRBV19 and TRBJ1-5; TRBD1 matches at 9 bases. The CDR3 contains 16 residues. CDR1 and CDR2 (germline): LNHDA, SQIVND (reference sequence). Trimming at V came to 3 bases and at J to 2 bases, leaving 5 bases not matched to a gene. The CDR3 nucleotides are TGTGCCAGTAGTATTGGACAGGGGAGCCGCAATCAGCCCCAGCATTTT. It codes for CASSIGQGSRNQPQHF.